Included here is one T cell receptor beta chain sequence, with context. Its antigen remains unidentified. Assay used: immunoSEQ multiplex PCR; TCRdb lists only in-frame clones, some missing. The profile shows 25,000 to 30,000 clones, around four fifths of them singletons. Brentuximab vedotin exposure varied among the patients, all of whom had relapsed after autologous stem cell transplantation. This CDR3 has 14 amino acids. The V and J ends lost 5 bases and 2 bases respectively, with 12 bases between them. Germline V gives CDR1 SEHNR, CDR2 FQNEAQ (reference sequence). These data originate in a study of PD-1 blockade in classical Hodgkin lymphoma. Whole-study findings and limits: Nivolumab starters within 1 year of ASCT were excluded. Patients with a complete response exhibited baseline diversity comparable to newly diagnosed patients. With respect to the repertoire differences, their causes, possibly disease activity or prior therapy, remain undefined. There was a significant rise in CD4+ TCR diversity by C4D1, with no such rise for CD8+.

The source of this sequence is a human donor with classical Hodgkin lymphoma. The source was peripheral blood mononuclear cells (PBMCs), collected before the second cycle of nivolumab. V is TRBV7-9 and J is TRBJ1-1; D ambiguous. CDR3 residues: CASSPRTVNTEAFF. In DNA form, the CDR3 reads TGTGCCAGCAGCCCACGGACGGTAAACACTGAAGCTTTCTTT.